One sample yielded the 11 T cell receptor beta chains listed below, sequenced in a study of blood T cell repertoires in COVID-19 (dated by TCRdb to about 2020). Library generation was performed with the immunoSEQ multiplex PCR assay. The source is immuneACCESS, and TCRdb retained only in-frame sequences with V and J called. Part of the clones is not carried over; for the studies checked, unresolved V genes explain less than half of this, and the remainder is unexplained. The sample table holds 190,000 or so clones, of which more than 70% were seen once. About 8.6% of the sample is in the top ten clones. The sample consisted of PBMCs or T cells enriched from blood (not recorded which). The receptors here all came from a woman aged 25 to 39 who had recovered from COVID-19.

The chain recombines TRBV5-1 with TRBJ2-2; 7 bases line up with TRBD2. The J segment lost 4 bases and the V segment lost 3 bases, leaving 6 bases of the junction unmatched. This CDR3 spans 15 amino acids. Germline V gives CDR1 SGHRS, CDR2 YFSETQ. The CDR3 sequence is CASSWGRAATGELFF. In DNA, the CDR3 is TGCGCCAGCAGCTGGGGGAGGGCGGCCACCGGGGAGCTGTTTTTT.

The rearrangement links TRBV27 to TRBJ2-5; tentatively, D is TRBD1 (6 bases). Trimming shortened V by 0 bases and J by 2 bases, and 7 bases separated the two germline ends. The germline V gene encodes CDR1 MNHEY and CDR2 SMNVEV (reference sequence). This CDR3 contains 14 residues. The chain's CDR3 is CASSLSTGQETQYF. CDR3 DNA sequence: TGTGCCAGCAGTTTATCGACAGGACAAGAGACCCAGTACTTC.

This sequence joins TRBV3-1 (or the pseudogene TRBV3-2) and TRBJ2-5; possibly TRBD2 for D (5 bases). V dropped 4 bases and J dropped 4 bases, with 16 bases sitting between them. CDR1 LGHDT and CDR2 YNNKEL come from the germline V gene (reference sequence). The CDR3 spans 15 residues. The CDR3 here is CASSLTRGGRETQYF. DNA of the CDR3: TGTGCCAGCAGCCTAACCCGCGGAGGCCGAGAGACCCAGTACTTC.

This clone appeared once. The J gene is TRBJ2-1, the V gene TRBV21-1; TRBD1 is taken as the D call from the table, unchecked against the DNA. TRBV21-1 is labeled a pseudogene. This CDR3 spans 23 amino acids. CDR3 region: CASSRLRGTGDPRSSLFYNEQFF. The CDR3 coding sequence is TGTGCCAGCAGCCGATTGCGGGGGACAGGGGATCCCCGATCCTCGTTGTTCTACAATGAGCAGTTCTTC.

This clone appeared once. CDR3 amino acids: CATSDFGAGGNEQFF. In DNA, the CDR3 is TGTGCCACCAGTGATTTCGGAGCAGGGGGCAATGAGCAGTTCTTC. The V call is TRBV24-1, the J call TRBJ2-1, with 7 bases lining up with TRBD1. The germline CDR1 and CDR2 sequences are KGHDR and SFDVKD. The V segment lost 1 base and the J segment 6 bases; nucleotides outside the gene matches: 5. This CDR3 has 15 residues.

The gene calls are TRBV7-9 and TRBJ2-7, with a possible D match to TRBD1 (5 bases). The CDR3 sequence is 12 residues long. Germline V gene data show CDR1 as SEHNR and CDR2 as FQNEAQ (reference sequence). Between the trimmed V and J ends, which lost 2 bases and 6 bases, there was a span of 8 bases. CDR3 nucleotide sequence: TGTGCCAGCAGCTTAATAGGGGTCGAGCAGTACTTC. As protein: CASSLIGVEQYF.

J is TRBJ2-2 and V is TRBV10-3; a possible D gene is TRBD2 (6 bases). V dropped 10 bases and J dropped 0 bases, with 15 bases sitting between them. The CDR3 is made up of 15 amino acids. Germline loops: CDR1 ENHRY, CDR2 SYGVKD. CDR3 bases: TGTGCCACGTGGGATGGGACTTCGAACACCGGGGAGCTGTTTTTT. It yields the protein CATWDGTSNTGELFF.

J is TRBJ1-3 and V is TRBV9; no clear D gene. The CDR3 runs to 14 residues. Germline V gene data show CDR1 as SGDLS and CDR2 as YYNGEE. The V gene lost 0 bases and the J gene lost 2 bases, with 6 bases spanning the gap. The CDR3 DNA reads TGTGCCAGCAGCGTAGGAGGGACTGGAAACACCATATATTTT. Translation: CASSVGGTGNTIYF.

This clone showed up just a few times. The chain combines TRBV6-5 with TRBJ1-4; D perhaps matches TRBD1 (5 bases). This CDR3 has 14 residues. Trimming removed 4 bases from V and 4 bases from J, with 10 bases in between. Germline CDR1 MNHEY, CDR2 SVGAGI. This CDR3 is CASSFRQSNEKLFF. In DNA, the CDR3 is TGTGCCAGCAGTTTTAGACAGAGTAATGAAAAACTGTTTTTT.

V usage is TRBV9 and J usage is TRBJ2-1, with a possible D match to TRBD2 (5 bases). V was shortened by 1 base and J by 2 bases, with 13 bases between the two germline ends. The V gene's germline CDR1 is SGDLS and CDR2 YYNGEE. This CDR3 region has 16 residues. This CDR3 is CASSVYPTGTYNEQFF. The DNA for the CDR3 is TGTGCCAGCAGCGTATATCCTACCGGGACCTACAATGAGCAGTTCTTC. The whole variable domain, remainder taken from reference TRBV9 and TRBJ2-1, is DSGVTQTPKHLITATGQRVTLRCSPRSGDLSVYWYQQSLDQGLQFLIQYYNGEERAKGNILERFSAQQFPDLHSELNLSSLELGDSALYFCASSVYPTGTYNEQFFGPGTRLTVL.

This clone was counted many times. The chain has TRBV15 and TRBJ1-1, with D tentatively TRBD1 (6 bases). Trimming stripped 1 base from V and 0 bases from J, with 15 bases between. The germline V gene has CDR1 LNHNV and CDR2 YYDKDF (reference sequence). The length of the CDR3 is 17 residues. The CDR3 is CATSRATLGQLNTEAFF. The CDR3 coding sequence is TGTGCCACCAGCAGAGCTACCCTAGGACAGCTGAACACTGAAGCTTTCTTT.